The entry below describes one T cell receptor (beta chain). This clone's antigen is unknown. No clone much larger than this one lies a single base away; base qualities are absent. The donors were healthy, HIV-negative adults with no recently reported acute infections or vaccinations. All donors were Caucasian adults living in Nashville, Tennessee, USA. CD4+ T cells were enriched by magnetic negative selection; naive cells were then positively selected on CD45RA, and the negative fraction formed the memory subset. Blood was obtained by leukapheresis, after which PBMCs were separated by Ficoll-Histopaque density gradient centrifugation and cryopreserved in liquid nitrogen vapor phase. Analytical flow cytometry was used to check the purity and quantity of each magnetically sorted T cell population. From each sorted fraction, genomic DNA was isolated and quantified by UV absorbance on a Nanodrop 2000c.

This entry is derived from a study of shared clonotypes between healthy human individuals (dated by TCRdb to 2020 to 2022). In the study overall: A couple of women and three men aged 18 to 49 years were included in the cohort. To increase sequencing depth and limit assay-specific biases, TCR repertoire library preparation and sequencing were carried out by different laboratories using diverse techniques. For each donor, CD4 naive and CD4 memory were each run on three plates, CD8 naive on two plates, and CD8 memory on one plate. Blood TCR repertoires of several healthy adults were deeply sequenced to estimate repertoire size and the extent of clonotype sharing between individuals. Between about 0.85 and 8.9 billion PBMCs per donor were obtained by leukapheresis. Points the paper makes about the study in general: Sampling was restricted to blood, and TCR repertoires in tissue are likely to differ from TCR repertoires in blood. Approximately 5% of naive CD4, 3.5% of naive CD8, 2.3% of memory CD4, and roughly 0.4% of memory CD8 clonotypes were shared across several donors. Higher generation probabilities were observed for clonotypes shared by all four sorted-subset donors than for non-shared clonotypes. The genetic and exposure-history diversity represented was limited by the small number of donors. Based on pairwise subsampling, the degree of clonotype sharing among donors was expected to be affected by sequencing depth. Naive subsets generally had larger estimated clonotype richness than memory subsets did. Rarefaction of sorted-subset datasets indicated incomplete sequencing despite the large sequencing depth.

TCR CDR3 regions were amplified from genomic DNA by multiplex PCR using the deep immunoSEQ assay. Genomic DNA extracted from each cell subset was distributed evenly over all wells of several immunoSEQ 96-well plates, and each plate served as one replicate. Each replicate PCR for sorted subsets received approximately 220 ng genomic DNA, equal to some 32,000 T cell genomes. Purified libraries were quantified with a Qubit 3.0 fluorometer, sized on a Bioanalyzer 2100, and re-quantified with the KAPA Library Quantification kit. Every immunoSEQ 96-well plate was sequenced on a dedicated single-read 150-cycle Illumina NextSeq 550 flow cell. Per the original workflow: Because the immunoSEQ output included only junctional sequences and no quality scores, the filtering could not be the same as the filtering used for full-length reads. Sequences were annotated with PyIR, a Python wrapper for IgBLAST v1.9, using IMGT germline references to assign V/J genes and CDR3. Reads were removed for weak V/J assignments (E-value above 1e-6), missing CDR3, stop codons, out-of-frame junctions, or ambiguous translated residues. V3J clonotypes were defined by identical inferred V gene, J gene, and CDR3 amino acid sequence. Percentage overlap between repertoires was computed as shared unique clonotypes divided by the size of the smaller repertoire. Repertoire richness was assessed with RTK rarefaction, the Chao1 estimator, and Recon v2.1 estimates of unobserved clonotypes. For all TCRbeta clonotypes obtained by the gDNA method from several donors, generation probabilities were computed with OLGA. The table was pulled from immuneACCESS by TCRdb, which kept in-frame rearrangements only. Such tables lose some clones; where checked, under half of the loss comes from unresolved V genes, and the rest has no known cause. For V, J and clone size, that table is used; D and trimming come from the DNA. The sample contains some 2,000,000 clones, approximately 95% of them found a single time. Over 0.1% of the sample is held by the ten biggest clonotypes.

V and J are trimmed by 3 bases and 1 base, and the gene matches miss 4 bases of the junction. The CDR3 runs 16 amino acids, cysteine and phenylalanine included. Here the CDR3 DNA is all that survives: 48 bases in frame from base 1. The germline V gene yields MGHRA for CDR1 and YSYEKL for CDR2. This receptor was taken from a man in his late teens or twenties in good health. Here the chain combines TRBV4-1 and TRBJ2-2, and TRBD1 matches 8 of the central bases. Specimen: naive CD4+ T cells sorted from blood. This sample's cell subset or site label indicates: CD45RA+ positively selected. The CDR3 protein sequence reads: CASSHRGQGNTGELFF. The bases are TGCGCCAGCAGCCACCGCGGACAGGGGAACACCGGGGAGCTGTTTTTT.